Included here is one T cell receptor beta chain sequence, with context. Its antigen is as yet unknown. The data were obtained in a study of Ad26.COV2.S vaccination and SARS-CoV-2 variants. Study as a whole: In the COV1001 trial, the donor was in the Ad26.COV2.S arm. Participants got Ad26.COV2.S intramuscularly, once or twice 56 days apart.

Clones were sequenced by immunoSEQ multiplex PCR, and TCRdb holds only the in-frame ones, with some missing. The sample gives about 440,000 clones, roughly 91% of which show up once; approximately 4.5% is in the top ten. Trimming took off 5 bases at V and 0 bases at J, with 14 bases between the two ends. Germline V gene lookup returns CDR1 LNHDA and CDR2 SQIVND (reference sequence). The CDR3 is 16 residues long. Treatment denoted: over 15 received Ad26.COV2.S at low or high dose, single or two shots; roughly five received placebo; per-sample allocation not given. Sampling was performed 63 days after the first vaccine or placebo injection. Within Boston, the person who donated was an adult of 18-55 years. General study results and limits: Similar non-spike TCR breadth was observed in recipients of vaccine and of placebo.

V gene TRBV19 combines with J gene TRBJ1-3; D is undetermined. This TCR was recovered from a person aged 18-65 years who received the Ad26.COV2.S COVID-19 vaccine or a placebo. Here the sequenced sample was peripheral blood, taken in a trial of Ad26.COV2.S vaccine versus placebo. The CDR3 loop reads CASSPLGGNSGNTIYF. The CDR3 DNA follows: TGTGCCAGTAGTCCCCTTGGAGGGAACTCTGGAAACACCATATATTTT. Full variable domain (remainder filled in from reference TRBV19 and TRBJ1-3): DGGITQSPKYLFRKEGQNVTLSCEQNLNHDAMYWYRQDPGQGLRLIYYSQIVNDFQKGDIAEGYSVSREKKESFPLTVTSAQKNPTAFYLCASSPLGGNSGNTIYFGEGSWLTVV.